The 12 T cell receptor beta chains in this list originate from one sample, sequenced in a study of CD8+ T cells in alopecia areata. Extraction and reverse transcription of RNA yielded cDNA as the sequencing template. The assay was immunoSEQ multiplex PCR, and TCRdb's table has in-frame clones only and misses some. The sample holds 89,000 or so clones; about 51% are singletons and the top ten take around 5.7%. Sequencing input: NKG2D-high CD8+ T cells sorted from blood. These receptors all come from a human donor with alopecia areata.

The V and J genes are TRBV29-1 and TRBJ1-1; a possible D gene is TRBD1 (6 bases). V lost 5 bases to trimming and J lost 12 bases, with 28 bases between them. Germline V gene sequence: CDR1 SQVTM, CDR2 ANQGSEA. This CDR3 is 15 amino acids long. The CDR3 DNA follows: TGCAGCGTTCTTCCCGTTACAGGGTCTTCAAGCAAAACTTTCTTT. Its translation: CSVLPVTGSSSKTFF. The variable domain in full, with the rest retrieved from reference TRBV29-1 and TRBJ1-1, is SAVISQKPSRDICQRGTSLTIQCQVDSQVTMMFWYRQQPGQSLTLIATANQGSEATYESGFVIDKFPISRPNLTFSTLTVSNMSPEDSSIYLCSVLPVTGSSSKTFFGQGTRLTVV.

This clone showed up just once. The CDR3 DNA is TGTGCCAGTGACCCCCCGGCTCCGACTGAAGCTTTCTTT. Encoded protein: CASDPPAPTEAFF. The V call is TRBV2, the J call TRBJ1-1, with no clear D. The germline CDR1 and CDR2 sequences are SNHLY and FYNNEI. This CDR3 contains 13 residues. V was clipped by 9 bases and J by 5 bases, with 16 bases between them.

This clone was found a few times. This sequence joins TRBV7-9 and TRBJ1-1; 12 bases map to TRBD1. V gave up 3 bases and J gave up 0 bases; unmatched junction bases: 5. Germline-derived CDR1 and CDR2 are SEHNR and FQNEAQ (reference sequence). There are 17 residues in the CDR3. The CDR3 nucleotides are TGTGCCAGCAGCTTGGGGACAGGGGGCCCGATGAACACTGAAGCTTTCTTT. It translates to CASSLGTGGPMNTEAFF. Full variable domain (missing parts from reference TRBV7-9 and TRBJ1-1): DTGVSQNPRHKITKRGQNVTFRCDPISEHNRLYWYRQTLGQGPEFLTYFQNEAQLEKSRLLSDRFSAERPKGSFSTLEIQRTEQGDSAMYLCASSLGTGGPMNTEAFFGQGTRLTVV.

This clone showed up just a few times. The chain is built from TRBV9 and TRBJ1-2; D unresolved. Germline V gene lookup returns CDR1 SGDLS and CDR2 YYNGEE. Deletions cut 4 bases from V and 6 bases from J, with 13 bases between. This CDR3 is 13 amino acids long. In DNA form, the CDR3 reads TGTGCCAGCAGCTTAAGGGAGGCGGATGGCTACACCTTC. Its protein product is CASSLREADGYTF.

The rearrangement links TRBV7-2 to TRBJ2-4; no clear D. Looked up from germline, CDR1 is SGHTA and CDR2 is FQGNSA. The V and J ends lost 5 bases and 10 bases respectively, with 15 bases between them. This CDR3 has 13 amino acids. The CDR3 here is CASSRVEIPIQYF. The CDR3 DNA is TGTGCCAGCAGCCGGGTGGAGATCCCTATTCAGTACTTC.

V and J are TRBV27 and TRBJ2-7; maybe TRBD1 (6 bases). Per the germline V gene, CDR1 is MNHEY and CDR2 is SMNVEV (reference sequence). The CDR3 sequence is 14 residues long. Trimming took 5 bases from V and 2 from J, leaving 13 bases between them. The CDR3 loop reads CASSLGDNPYEQYF. CDR3 nucleotide sequence: TGTGCCAGCAGTCTAGGGGACAACCCCTACGAGCAGTACTTC.

The sample holds a few counts of this clone. The chain joins TRBV2 to TRBJ1-5; maybe TRBD1 (6 bases). Trimming removed 6 bases at V and 11 bases at J, with 8 bases between. Germline CDR1 SNHLY, CDR2 FYNNEI. The CDR3 is 10 residues long. The CDR3 nucleotides read TGTGCCAGCAGAGGGGACACCCAGCATTTT. Translating it yields CASRGDTQHF.

The gene calls are TRBV5-1 and TRBJ2-5, with 7 bases identical to TRBD1. Trimming cost V 5 bases and J 2 bases; bases outside gene matches: 18. The germline V gene encodes CDR1 SGHRS and CDR2 YFSETQ. The CDR3 is 18 residues long. CDR3 protein: CASSFQGDWGVRQETQYF. The CDR3 nucleotides are TGCGCCAGCAGTTTCCAGGGGGATTGGGGCGTCCGACAAGAGACCCAGTACTTC.

The J gene is TRBJ2-5, the V gene TRBV6-5, with D possibly TRBD2 on 5 matching bases. Trimming took 6 bases from V and 8 from J, leaving 19 bases between them. This CDR3 is built from 14 residues. The V gene's germline CDR1 is MNHEY and CDR2 SVGAGI. CDR3 sequence reads: CASSYLSDLNTQYF. In DNA form, the CDR3 reads TGTGCCAGCAGCTACCTATCGGACTTAAACACCCAGTACTTC.

The V and J genes are TRBV5-1 and TRBJ1-2, with TRBD1 as a possible D gene (5 bases). This CDR3 has 12 amino acids. Per germline, CDR1 SGHRS and CDR2 YFSETQ. V lost 1 base and J lost 7, with 8 bases in between. As DNA, the CDR3 is TGCGCCAGCAGCTTGAGAGGGGTTGGCTACACCTTC. Its translation: CASSLRGVGYTF.

This chain links TRBV4-1 with TRBJ1-2; D remains ambiguous. This CDR3 has 11 amino acids. CDR1 MGHRA and CDR2 YSYEKL come from the germline V gene. Trimming pared 1 base from V and 8 bases from J, leaving 5 bases between. The CDR3 spells CASSQVGGYTF. The CDR3 region has the DNA TGCGCCAGCAGCCAAGTGGGAGGCTACACCTTC.

The chain has TRBV30 and TRBJ2-1, with D possibly being TRBD2 (6 bases). V was cut by 4 bases and J by 4 bases, with 14 bases left in between. CDR1 GTSNPN and CDR2 SVGIG come from the germline V gene (reference sequence). The CDR3 loop spans 14 amino acids. The CDR3 DNA is TGTGCCTGGAAGTCTAGCGCAATATACAATGAGCAGTTCTTC. This sequence encodes CAWKSSAIYNEQFF.